The clone carrying this TCR beta chain occurred once. This specimen comes from a study of cytomegalovirus exposure and HLA in healthy donors. The CDR3 is 14 amino acids. Trimming cost V 2 bases and J 2 bases; bases outside gene matches: 2. CDR1 and CDR2 (germline): LNHDA, SQIVND (reference sequence). With 60 Vbeta and 13 Jbeta primers, the PCR was carried out. The repertoire was sequenced with immunoSEQ multiplex PCR; TCRdb's copy has only in-frame clones and lacks some. The data show approximately 170,000 clones, approximately 81% seen once. What was sequenced was PBMCs. The chain is built from TRBV19 and TRBJ2-7; 8 bases are shared with TRBD1. This clonotype was obtained from a male donor in good health and CMV-seronegative. The CDR3 coding sequence is TGTGCCAGTAGTATACAACAGGGGGCCTACGAGCAGTACTTC. Amino acid sequence: CASSIQQGAYEQYF.